This T cell receptor beta chain derives from a study of glioma-infiltrating T cells after dendritic cell vaccination. TCRdb's table, derived via immunoSEQ multiplex PCR, lists solely in-frame clones and lacks some. Among approximately 48,000 clones listed, roughly 87% were seen once. Trimming stripped 4 bases from V and 7 bases from J, with 14 bases between. There are 13 residues in the CDR3. Germline CDR1 SGHNT, CDR2 YENEEA. This material consisted of blood, taken before dendritic cell vaccination. The J gene is TRBJ2-7, the V gene TRBV11-3, with a possible D match to TRBD2 (5 bases). This TCR was recovered from a human donor with glioblastoma. The CDR3 DNA reads TGTGCCAGCAGCTCGACCTGGGGAGAAGAGCAGTACTTC. Its translation is CASSSTWGEEQYF.